Included here is one TCR beta chain sequence, with context. This sample stems from a study of blood T cell repertoires in COVID-19. On the study more broadly: There were acute and convalescent COVID-19 samples, and they came from the United States, Italy and Spain. Sources were T cells, B-cell-depleted T cells, or PBMCs; the material itself was cDNA or gDNA.

Per the study methods: For nucleated cells, counts were estimated from reference gene primer amplification. This table comes from immunoSEQ multiplex PCR, and its TCRdb copy is limited to in-frame clones, with some not included. V and J calls plus clone size are reproduced from that table; the DNA served to infer D and trimming. This sample has about 140,000 clones, with about 79% found just once. Germline CDR1 and CDR2: SGHRS and YFSETQ. The length of the CDR3 is 15 residues. Between the trimmed V and J ends, which lost 5 bases and 0 bases, there was a span of 15 bases. The sequence came from a woman older than 75 with active or convalescent COVID-19. The material sequenced was peripheral blood. This chain joins TRBV5-1 and TRBJ2-7; weak D call: TRBD1 (6 bases). Here the CDR3 DNA reads TGCGCCAGCAGGATTACGTGGGACACCTCCTACGAGCAGTACTTC. The encoded protein is CASRITWDTSYEQYF.